This is a list of T cell receptor beta chains from one sample in a study of tumor-infiltrating lymphocytes in primary liver carcinoma. Each CDR3 protein is one row after TCRdb ran MiXCR on the multiplex PCR reads. The sample records 75,000 to 80,000 distinct CDR3 sequences, roughly 72% being singletons. Sample: tumor-adjacent normal liver tissue. These receptors all stem from a man in his forties with primary liver carcinoma and hepatitis B virus infection. Both conserved end residues are part of each CDR3. D genes are given only for firm matches. Size is stated for part of the rows, as once, few or many counts, or as a class when the clone is expanded.

TRBV7-2	NA	NA	TRBJ2-3	CASSMSTDMQYF	TGTGCCAGCAGCATGTCCACAGATATGCAGTATTTT
TRBV29-1	NA	NA	TRBJ2-5	CSVARAETQYF	TGCAGCGTAGCCCGAGCGGAGACTCAGTACTTC
TRBV29-1	NA	NA	TRBJ2-1	CNARPGGNEQFF	TGCAATGCCCGCCCAGGGGGGAATGAGCAGTTTTTC
TRBV7-9	many	TRBD2	TRBJ2-7	CASSPGRTTVKQYF	TGTGCCAGCAGCCCCGGGAGGACCACCGTTAAGCAGTACTTC
TRBV6-1	NA	NA	TRBJ2-1	CASSNPGPGYNEQFF	TGTGCCAGCAGCAACCCGGGACCGGGGTACAATGAGCAGTTCTTC
TRBV6-1	NA	NA	TRBJ2-7	CASSAGLAVYEQYF	TGTGCCAGCAGTGCGGGACTGGCGGTCTACGAGCAGTACTTC
TRBV6-6	NA	NA	TRBJ2-3	CASSYSWLARAPDTQYF	TGTGCCAGCAGTTACTCGTGGCTAGCGAGAGCACCAGATACGCAGTATTTT
TRBV5-5	NA	NA	TRBJ2-7	CVSSILGSYEQHF	TGTGTCAGCAGCATTCTGGGCTCCTACGAGCAGCACTTC
TRBV9	NA	NA	TRBJ2-3	CASSESPSLTDAQYF	TGTGCCAGCAGCGAGTCACCTTCCCTCACAGATGCGCAGTATTTT
TRBV4-1	NA	NA	TRBJ1-5	CASSQGAGTNQCQHF	TGCGCCAGCAGCCAGGGGGCAGGCACCAATCAGTGCCAGCATTTT
TRBV12-3/TRBV12-4	NA	TRBD2	TRBJ2-2	CTSSSFLAGATGELFF	TGTACCAGCAGTTCATTCCTAGCGGGAGCCACCGGGGAGCTGTTTTTT
TRBV4-2	NA	TRBD2	TRBJ2-5	CASSLTTCGRAGSETQYF	TGTGCCAGCAGCCTAACGACGTGCGGGAGGGCCGGCTCGGAGACCCAGTACTTC
TRBV4-2	NA	NA	TRBJ1-6	CVSSQVDRSSPLHF	TGTGTCAGCAGCCAAGTTGACAGGTCTTCACCCCTCCACTTT
TRBV12-3/TRBV12-4	NA	NA	TRBJ1-1	CASSLSVTGGEEVFF	TGTGCCAGCAGTTTATCGGTAACTGGGGGCGAGGAAGTTTTCTTC
TRBV6-1	NA	NA	TRBJ2-7	CVSSESGWWQGPYGQYF	TGTGTCAGCAGTGAATCCGGCTGGTGGCAGGGTCCATACGGGCAGTACTTC
TRBV18	NA	NA	TRBJ2-5	CASSPQRQETQYF	TGTGCCAGCTCACCCCAGCGACAAGAGACCCAGTACTTC
TRBV6-6	NA	NA	TRBJ2-7	CVSSYVKGSYKEYF	TGTGTCAGCAGTTATGTTAAGGGATCCTACAAGGAGTACTTC
TRBV29-1	many	NA	TRBJ2-7	CSVFSNSYEQYF	TGCAGCGTATTCAGCAACTCCTACGAGCAGTACTTC
TRBV6-5	NA	TRBD1	TRBJ2-7	CASIYSDTGGSYEQYF	TGTGCCAGCATTTACTCTGATACAGGGGGTTCTTACGAGCAGTACTTC
TRBV20-1	NA	TRBD1	TRBJ2-7	CSATPRKDRGLYRPEGEQYF	TGCAGCGCTACACCGCGGAAGGACAGGGGGCTCTATAGACCAGAAGGCGAGCAGTACTTC
TRBV7-3	NA	TRBD2	TRBJ2-3	CASSSIPGLAGGNTQYF	TGTGCCAGCAGCTCCATTCCGGGACTAGCGGGAGGAAATACGCAGTATTTT
TRBV11-2	few	NA	TRBJ2-5	CASSLVNGGSRQETQYF	TGTGCCAGCAGCTTAGTCAATGGGGGCAGTCGGCAAGAGACCCAGTACTTC
TRBV6-1	NA	NA	TRBJ2-2	CASRDGVARTGKLFF	TGTGCCAGCAGAGACGGAGTAGCTAGAACCGGGAAGCTGTTTTTT
TRBV6-5	NA	TRBD1	TRBJ2-3	CASRPGGGGDTQYF	TGTGCCAGCAGGCCAGGGGGCGGAGGAGATACGCAGTATTTT
TRBV10-3	NA	NA	TRBJ2-1	CAIIEQENNEQFF	TGTGCCATCATCGAGCAGGAGAACAATGAGCAGTTCTTC
TRBV7-9	many	TRBD2	TRBJ2-7	CASTPLASGSSEQYF	TGTGCCAGTACTCCATTGGCTAGCGGGAGTAGCGAGCAGTACTTC
TRBV4-3	NA	NA	TRBJ2-7	CASSLDRENSYEQYF	TGCGCCAGCAGCCTAGATCGGGAGAATTCCTACGAGCAGTACTTC
TRBV4-1	NA	NA	TRBJ1-1	CARSQVDVSTEALF	TGCGCCAGGAGCCAAGTCGATGTGAGCACTGAAGCTCTCTTT
TRBV6-6	NA	TRBD1	TRBJ2-7	CTSSPRQGPFYEQYF	TGTACCAGCAGTCCGCGACAGGGACCGTTCTACGAGCAGTACTTC
TRBV11-2	many	NA	TRBJ2-3	CASSLNRQEDTQYF	TGTGCCAGCAGCTTAAACCGACAAGAGGATACGCAGTATTTT
TRBV5-4	NA	NA	TRBJ2-3	CASSEKGRGTDTQYF	TGTGCCAGCAGCGAGAAGGGACGGGGCACAGATACTCAGTATTTT
TRBV11-2	NA	TRBD1	TRBJ1-2	CVSSLGTGRFRYTF	TGTGTCAGCAGCTTGGGGACAGGGCGATTTCGTTACACCTTC
TRBV11-2	NA	TRBD2	TRBJ2-1	CASSFTGTNGRSYNEQFF	TGTGCCAGCAGTTTTACCGGGACTAACGGGAGATCTTACAATGAGCAGTTCTTT
TRBV6-1	NA	NA	TRBJ1-4	CASSELVRPTNEKLFF	TGTGCCAGCAGTGAATTAGTCAGACCAACTAATGAAAAACTGTTTTTT
TRBV6-2/TRBV6-3	NA	NA	TRBJ1-5	CASSYRGGSNETQHF	TGTGCCAGCAGTTATCGAGGGGGTAGCAATGAGACCCAGCATTTT
TRBV9	once	NA	TRBJ1-1	CASSGPPGQNTEAFF	TGTGCCAGCAGCGGACCCCCGGGACAAAACACTGAAGCGTTCTTT
TRBV28	many	NA	TRBJ1-1	CASSWGKKEAFF	TGTGCCAGCAGTTGGGGGAAGAAAGAAGCTTTCTTT
TRBV12-3/TRBV12-4	NA	NA	TRBJ1-4	CVSRRMAATNEKLFF	TGTGTCAGCAGAAGAATGGCGGCAACTAATGAAAAACTGTTTTTT
TRBV6-5	NA	TRBD1	TRBJ2-7	CAGRPGQASSFYEQYF	TGTGCCGGCAGGCCCGGACAGGCATCATCCTTTTATGAGCAGTACTTC
TRBV3-1	NA	NA	TRBJ2-2	CASSQDSDPATGELFF	TGTGCCAGCAGCCAAGATTCGGACCCGGCCACCGGGGAGCTGTTTTTT
TRBV4-3	NA	NA	TRBJ2-7	CASREEQRYEQYF	TGCGCCAGCAGGGAAGAACAGCGCTACGAGCAGTACTTC
TRBV11-2	NA	TRBD1	TRBJ2-1	CASSLVGSRQGCYNEQFF	TGTGCCAGCAGCTTGGTAGGTTCACGACAGGGATGCTACAATGAGCAGTTTTTC
TRBV11-2	once	NA	TRBJ2-7	CASSFGEAGEQYF	TGTGCCAGCAGCTTCGGAGAGGCTGGCGAGCAATACTTC
TRBV10-3	once	TRBD1	TRBJ2-2	CAIIGTEGGNIGELFF	TGTGCCATCATAGGGACAGAAGGTGGGAATATCGGGGAGCTGTTTTTT
TRBV7-6	NA	NA	TRBJ2-2	CASSSVAGELFF	TGTGCCAGCAGCTCAGTCGCCGGGGAGCTGTTTTTT
TRBV6-2/TRBV6-3	many	NA	TRBJ1-1	CASSLLNTEAFF	TGTGCCAGCAGTCTTCTGAACACTGAAGCTTTCTTT
TRBV7-8	NA	NA	TRBJ2-1	CTSSLLGSSAVSYNEQFF	TGTACCAGCAGCCTGCTTGGAAGCTCAGCGGTCTCCTACAATGAGCAGTTCTTC
TRBV7-9	NA	TRBD1	TRBJ1-1	CASSFAGTGDAKAFF	TGTGCCAGCAGCTTTGCCGGGACAGGCGATGCAAAAGCTTTCTTT
TRBV24-1	many	NA	TRBJ1-2	CATSAGGWGYTF	TGTGCCACCAGTGCTGGGGGCTGGGGCTACACCTTC
TRBV5-6	NA	TRBD1	TRBJ2-6	CASSSWTGWLSEANVLTF	TGTGCCAGCAGCTCGTGGACAGGGTGGCTTTCTGAGGCCAACGTCTTGACTTTC
TRBV6-6	NA	NA	TRBJ2-7	CASSQSPTRSGKQYF	TGTGCCAGCAGTCAGAGCCCGACTAGGTCGGGCAAGCAGTACTTC
TRBV4-3	few	NA	TRBJ2-4	CASSQEKGSIQYF	TGCGCTAGCAGCCAAGAGAAGGGCAGTATTCAATACTTC
TRBV29-1	NA	TRBD2	TRBJ2-2	CSVGTIAAYTGELFF	TGCAGTGTTGGGACTATCGCGGCGTACACCGGGGAGCTGTTTTTT
TRBV5-4	many	NA	TRBJ2-7	CASREGGSHEQYF	TGTGCCAGCAGGGAGGGGGGATCTCACGAGCAGTACTTC
TRBV11-2	NA	NA	TRBJ2-1	CASSYIRAHLYYEQFF	TGTGCCAGCAGCTATATTAGAGCCCATTTATACTATGAGCAGTTCTTC
TRBV6-1	once	NA	TRBJ1-5	CASSVPQGQPQHF	TGTGCCAGCAGTGTACCCCAAGGTCAGCCCCAGCATTTT
TRBV7-9	many	TRBD2	TRBJ2-1	CASSLSTSGRGNEQFF	TGTGCCAGCAGCCTTAGTACGAGCGGGAGGGGGAATGAGCAGTTCTTC
TRBV6-5	NA	NA	TRBJ2-1	CATSIRESYNEQFF	TGTGCAACTTCTATAAGGGAGTCGTACAATGAGCAGTTCTTC
TRBV5-4	NA	NA	TRBJ2-1	CANSLALTVGGNEQFF	TGTGCCAACAGCTTGGCACTGACAGTGGGGGGCAATGAGCAGTTCTTC